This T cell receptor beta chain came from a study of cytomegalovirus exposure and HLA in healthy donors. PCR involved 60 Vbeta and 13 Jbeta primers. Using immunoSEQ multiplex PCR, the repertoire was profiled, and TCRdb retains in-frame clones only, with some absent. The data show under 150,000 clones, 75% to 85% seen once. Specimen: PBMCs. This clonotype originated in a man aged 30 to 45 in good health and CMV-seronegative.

CDR3 nucleotide sequence: TGTGCCTGGAGTGTACGCAAGGCGGGAGAGTACTACGAGCAGTACTTC. Its protein is CAWSVRKAGEYYEQYF. The chain has TRBV30 and TRBJ2-7; TRBD2 agrees at 7 bases. The CDR3 consists of 16 residues. Trimming took 0 bases from V and 3 from J; bases not matched to a gene: 11. Germline values: CDR1 GTSNPN, CDR2 SVGIG (reference sequence). Full variable domain (outside the CDR3, taken from reference TRBV30 and TRBJ2-7): SQTIHQWPATLVQPVGSPLSLECTVEGTSNPNLYWYRQAAGRGLQLLFYSVGIGQISSEVPQNLSASRPQDRQFILSSKKLLLSDSGFYLCAWSVRKAGEYYEQYFGPGTRLTVT.